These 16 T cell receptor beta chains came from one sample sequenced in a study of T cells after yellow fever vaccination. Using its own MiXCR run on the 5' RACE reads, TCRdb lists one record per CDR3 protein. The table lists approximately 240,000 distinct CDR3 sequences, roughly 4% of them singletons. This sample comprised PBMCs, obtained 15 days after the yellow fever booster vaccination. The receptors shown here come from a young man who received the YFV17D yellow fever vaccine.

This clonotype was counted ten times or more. The CDR3 coding sequence is TGTGCCAGCAGTTTAGTGCCAGGGCCTGAAGCTTTCTTT. Its protein is CASSLVPGPEAFF. The V and J genes are TRBV27 and TRBJ1-1; perhaps TRBD1 as D (5 bases). From germline, CDR1 is MNHEY and CDR2 SMNVEV (reference sequence). The CDR3 runs to 13 residues. Trimming left V 2 bases short and J 6 bases short, with 10 bases between.

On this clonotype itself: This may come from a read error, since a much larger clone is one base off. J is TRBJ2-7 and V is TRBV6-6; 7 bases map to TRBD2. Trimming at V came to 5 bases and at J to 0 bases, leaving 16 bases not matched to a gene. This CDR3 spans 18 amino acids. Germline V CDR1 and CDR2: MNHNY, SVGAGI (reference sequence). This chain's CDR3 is CASSQSYGGTLGSYEQYV. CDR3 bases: TGTGCCAGCAGTCAGTCCTACGGGGGGACCCTGGGCTCCTACGAGCAGTACGTC.

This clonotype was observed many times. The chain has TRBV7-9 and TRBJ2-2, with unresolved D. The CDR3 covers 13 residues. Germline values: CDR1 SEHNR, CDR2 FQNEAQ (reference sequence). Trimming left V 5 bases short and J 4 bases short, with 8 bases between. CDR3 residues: CASSPQVTGELFF. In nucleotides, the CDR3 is TGTGCCAGCAGCCCACAAGTCACCGGGGAGCTGTTTTTT.

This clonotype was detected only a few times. CDR3 coding DNA: TGTGCCAGCAGCGAACAGGGGAAGCTCGCTGGGGCCAACGTCCTGACTTTC. This translates into CASSEQGKLAGANVLTF. The genes are TRBV7-8 and TRBJ2-6; 7 bases align to TRBD1. The CDR3 length is 17 residues. V shed 5 bases and J 2 bases; nucleotides not matched to a gene: 9. Germline assignment: CDR1 SGHVS and CDR2 FQNEAQ. The variable domain in full, with the rest retrieved from reference TRBV7-8 and TRBJ2-6, is GAGVSQSPRYKVAKRGQDVALRCDPISGHVSLFWYQQALGQGPEFLTYFQNEAQLDKSGLPSDRFFAERPEGSVSTLKIQRTQQEDSAVYLCASSEQGKLAGANVLTFGAGSRLTVL.

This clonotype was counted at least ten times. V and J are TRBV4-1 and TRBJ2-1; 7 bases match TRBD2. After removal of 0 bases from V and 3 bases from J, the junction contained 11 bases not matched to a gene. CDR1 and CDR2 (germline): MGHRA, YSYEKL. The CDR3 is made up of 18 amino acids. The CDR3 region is CASSQEVGRERGYNEQFF. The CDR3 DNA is TGCGCCAGCAGCCAAGAAGTGGGGAGGGAAAGAGGCTACAATGAGCAGTTCTTC.

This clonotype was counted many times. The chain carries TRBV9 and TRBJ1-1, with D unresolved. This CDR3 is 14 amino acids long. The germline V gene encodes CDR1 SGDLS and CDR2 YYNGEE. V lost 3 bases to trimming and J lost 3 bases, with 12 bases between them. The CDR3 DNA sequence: TGTGCCAGCAGCGGAAACGGCCGAGACACTGAAGCTTTCTTT. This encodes CASSGNGRDTEAFF.

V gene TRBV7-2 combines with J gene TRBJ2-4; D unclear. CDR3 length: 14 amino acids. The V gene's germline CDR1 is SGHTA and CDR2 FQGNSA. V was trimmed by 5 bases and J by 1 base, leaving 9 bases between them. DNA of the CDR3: TGTGCCAGCAGCACCCGGAGCGCCAAAAACATTCAGTACTTC. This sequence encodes CASSTRSAKNIQYF.

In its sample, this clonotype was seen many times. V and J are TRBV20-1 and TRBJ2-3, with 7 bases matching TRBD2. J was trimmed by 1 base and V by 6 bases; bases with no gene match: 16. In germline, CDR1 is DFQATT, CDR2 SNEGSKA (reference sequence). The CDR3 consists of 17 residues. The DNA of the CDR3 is TGCAGTGCCCTTATACAGCGGGGCCCGGGGGGCACAGATACGCAGTATTTT. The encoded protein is CSALIQRGPGGTDTQYF.

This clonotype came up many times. The CDR3 loop is CATADSGANVLTF. The DNA for the CDR3 is TGTGCCACCGCCGACTCTGGGGCCAACGTCCTGACTTTC. The rearrangement uses TRBV24-1 and TRBJ2-6; D remains unclear. The CDR3 length is 13 residues. Germline CDR1 is KGHDR and CDR2 is SFDVKD. V was pared by 9 bases and J by 0 bases, with 5 bases between.

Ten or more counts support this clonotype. CDR3 residues: CASSQGGELQYF. DNA for the CDR3: TGTGCCAGCAGCCAAGGAGGGGAGTTGCAGTACTTC. The rearrangement uses TRBV3-1 and TRBJ2-7; either TRBD1 or TRBD2 may supply D (5 bases each). V lost 1 base and J lost 9, with 10 bases in between. Germline values: CDR1 LGHDT, CDR2 YNNKEL (reference sequence). The CDR3 contains 12 residues.

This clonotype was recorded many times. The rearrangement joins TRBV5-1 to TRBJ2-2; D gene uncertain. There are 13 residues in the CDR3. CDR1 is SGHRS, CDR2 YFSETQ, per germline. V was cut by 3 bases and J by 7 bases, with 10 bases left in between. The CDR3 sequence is CASSSREDGELFF. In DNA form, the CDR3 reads TGCGCCAGCAGCTCAAGAGAGGACGGGGAGCTGTTTTTT.

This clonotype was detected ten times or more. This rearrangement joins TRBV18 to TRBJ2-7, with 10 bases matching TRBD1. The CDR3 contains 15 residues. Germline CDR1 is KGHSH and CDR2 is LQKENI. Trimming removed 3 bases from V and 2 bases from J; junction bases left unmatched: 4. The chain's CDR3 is CASSPGTGVTYEQYV. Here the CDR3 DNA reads TGTGCCAGCTCACCTGGGACAGGGGTTACCTACGAGCAGTACGTC.

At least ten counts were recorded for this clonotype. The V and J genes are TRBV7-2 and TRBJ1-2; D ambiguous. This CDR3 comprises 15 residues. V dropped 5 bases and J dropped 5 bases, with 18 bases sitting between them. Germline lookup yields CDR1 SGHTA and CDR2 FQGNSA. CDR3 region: CASSPRRVEGYGYTF. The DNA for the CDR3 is TGTGCCAGCAGCCCGAGGAGGGTTGAAGGGTATGGCTACACCTTC. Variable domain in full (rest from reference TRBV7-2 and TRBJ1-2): GAGVSQSPSNKVTEKGKDVELRCDPISGHTALYWYRQSLGQGLEFLIYFQGNSAPDKSGLPSDRFSAERTGGSVSTLTIQRTQQEDSAVYLCASSPRRVEGYGYTFGSGTRLTVV.

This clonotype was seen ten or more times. The CDR3 region is CASSGGEDSYNSPLHF. The CDR3 nucleotides are TGCGCCAGCAGCGGGGGGGAGGACTCCTATAATTCACCCCTCCACTTT. The chain links TRBV5-1 to TRBJ1-6; the D gene is possibly TRBD1 (5 bases). The V and J ends lost 4 bases and 0 bases respectively, with 11 bases between them. The CDR3 is 16 residues long. CDR1 and CDR2 from the germline V gene are SGHRS and YFSETQ.

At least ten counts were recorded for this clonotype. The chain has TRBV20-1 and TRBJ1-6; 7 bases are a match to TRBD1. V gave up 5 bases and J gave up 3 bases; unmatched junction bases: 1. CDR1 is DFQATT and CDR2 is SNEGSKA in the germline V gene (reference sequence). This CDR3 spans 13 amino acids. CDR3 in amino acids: CSAGDSYNSPLHF. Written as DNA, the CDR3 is TGCAGTGCTGGGGACAGCTATAATTCACCCCTCCACTTT.

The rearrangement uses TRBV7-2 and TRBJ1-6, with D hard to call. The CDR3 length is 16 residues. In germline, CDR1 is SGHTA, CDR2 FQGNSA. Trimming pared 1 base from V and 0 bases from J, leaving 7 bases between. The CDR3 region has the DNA TGTGCCAGCAGCTTAGTTCGGAGCTCCTATAATTCACCCCTCCACTTT. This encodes CASSLVRSSYNSPLHF. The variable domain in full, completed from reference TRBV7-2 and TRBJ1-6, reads GAGVSQSPSNKVTEKGKDVELRCDPISGHTALYWYRQSLGQGLEFLIYFQGNSAPDKSGLPSDRFSAERTGGSVSTLTIQRTQQEDSAVYLCASSLVRSSYNSPLHFGNGTRLTVT.